Listed below are T cell receptor beta chains from one sample, sequenced in a study of blood T cell repertoires in COVID-19. The table came from immunoSEQ multiplex PCR; TCRdb's copy has only in-frame clones and leaves some out. In the table there are hundreds of thousands of clones, more than 80% of which are singletons. The source material was PBMCs or T cells enriched from blood (not recorded which). The receptors were sampled from a woman younger than 30 who had recovered from COVID-19. Each CDR3 is given with its conserved first and last residue. D genes are given only for firm matches. Clone size is not always given. Where it is, it says once, few, many or a class for expanded clones.

. | once | TRBJ2-3 | TRBV15 | 16 | TGTGCCACCAGCGAACGTACTCGGGGGGCCACAGATACGCAGTATTTT | CATSERTRGATDTQYF
TRBD1 | . | TRBJ1-2 | TRBV28 | 13 | TGTGCCAGCAGTCCACAGGGGGCGCGAGGCTACACCTTC | CASSPQGARGYTF
. | . | TRBJ1-2 | TRBV19 | 14 | TGTGCCAGTAGTATAGTGGAGACAGACTATGGCTACACCTTC | CASSIVETDYGYTF
. | . | TRBJ1-2 | TRBV28 | 15 | TGTGCCAGCAGTGCGTTACCGGGACTGGCATATGGCTACACCTTC | CASSALPGLAYGYTF
. | . | TRBJ1-2 | TRBV28 | 16 | TGTGCCAGCAACGTTTGGGGGGGAGGGCTAGTCTATGGCTACACCTTC | CASNVWGGGLVYGYTF
TRBD1 | . | TRBJ1-1 | TRBV7-8 | 14 | TGTGCCAGCAAGAAGGCCGGATCGGACAGGGAAGCTTTCTTT | CASKKAGSDREAFF
TRBD2 | . | TRBJ2-3 | TRBV30 | 15 | TGTGCCTGGAGTGCTCTAGCGGGGGGGCCAGATACGCAGTATTTT | CAWSALAGGPDTQYF
. | . | TRBJ1-3 | TRBV6-5 | 15 | TGTGCCAGCAGTTACTCCCCGGGGATGGGAAACACCATATATTTT | CASSYSPGMGNTIYF
. | . | TRBJ1-5 | TRBV12-3/TRBV12-4 | 12 | TGTGCCAGCAGTTCAGGGAATCAGCCCCAGCATTTT | CASSSGNQPQHF
. | . | TRBJ2-7 | TRBV4-1 | 14 | TGCGCCAGCAGCCGGCCTGAGACAGCTTACGAGCAGTACTTC | CASSRPETAYEQYF
. | . | TRBJ2-7 | TRBV27 | 13 | TGTGCCAGCAGTCCGCTGGGCAGTTACGAGCAGTACTTC | CASSPLGSYEQYF
. | . | TRBJ2-3 | TRBV5-1 | 13 | TGCGCCAGCAGCTTGTTGGTTGGGGCTACGCAGTATTTT | CASSLLVGATQYF
TRBD1 | . | TRBJ1-2 | TRBV9 | 14 | TGTGCCAGCAGCGCCTCAGGGGGCGTCTATGGCTACACCTTC | CASSASGGVYGYTF
. | . | TRBJ2-3 | TRBV5-1 | 14 | TGCGCCAGCAGCTTGGCGGGGGTTGGAGATACGCAGTATTTT | CASSLAGVGDTQYF
TRBD1 | . | TRBJ1-2 | TRBV30 | 13 | TGTGCCTGGCACAGGGGGGCACCGTATGGCTACACCTTC | CAWHRGAPYGYTF
. | . | TRBJ2-5 | TRBV21-1 | 13 | TGTGCCAGCCATGACAGGAGGATGGAGACCCAGTACTTC | CASHDRRMETQYF
. | . | TRBJ2-7 | TRBV3-1/TRBV3-2 | 17 | TGTGCCAGCAGCCAAGGACCCGTTGACAGGACCTCCTACGAGCAGTACTTC | CASSQGPVDRTSYEQYF
. | . | TRBJ2-2 | TRBV5-1 | 15 | TGCGCCAGCAGCTCGACAGTTCTGGGCACCGGGGAGCTGTTTTTT | CASSSTVLGTGELFF
. | once | TRBJ2-5 | TRBV4-1 | 16 | TGCGCCAGCAGCCAATTTCGGCCCCACGGGGGAGAGACCCAGTACTTC | CASSQFRPHGGETQYF
. | . | TRBJ2-3 | TRBV5-1 | 14 | TGCGCCAGCGCCGACGGGGGGCTCACAGATACGCAGTATTTT | CASADGGLTDTQYF
. | . | TRBJ2-3 | TRBV29-1 | 15 | TGCAGCGTTGAAGACACAGTGCTACTCACAGATACGCAGTATTTT | CSVEDTVLLTDTQYF
. | . | TRBJ2-1 | TRBV5-1 | 12 | TGCGCCAGCAGTCTGACTGAGCCTGAGCAGTTCTTC | CASSLTEPEQFF
TRBD2 | . | TRBJ2-1 | TRBV3-1/TRBV3-2 | 16 | TGTGCCAGCAGCCAGGGGAGGCTAGCGGGGGGCAATGAGCAGTTCTTC | CASSQGRLAGGNEQFF
TRBD1 | . | TRBJ1-2 | TRBV5-1 | 15 | TGCGCCAGCAGCCCCCAGGACAGGGGTGGGTATGGCTACACCTTC | CASSPQDRGGYGYTF
. | . | TRBJ1-1 | TRBV11-2 | 12 | TGTGCCAGCAGCCCAGGTACAGATGAAGCTTTCTTT | CASSPGTDEAFF
TRBD1 | once | TRBJ1-5 | TRBV27 | 15 | TGTGCCAGCAGTTTCCGGGGACAGGGGATTCAGCCCCAGCATTTT | CASSFRGQGIQPQHF
TRBD1 | . | TRBJ2-2 | TRBV28 | 17 | TGTGCCAGCAGCTCTCTTCGGGACAGGGATTACACCGGGGAGCTGTTTTTT | CASSSLRDRDYTGELFF
TRBD1 | once | TRBJ1-6 | TRBV5-1 | 14 | TGCGCCAGCAGCTTTGACAGGGGCGAATCACCCCTCCACTTT | CASSFDRGESPLHF
. | . | TRBJ1-3 | TRBV7-8 | 20 | TGTGCCAGCAGCCGAGCGGGGGCAGGAGCACCGATAAACTCTGGAAACACCATATATTTT | CASSRAGAGAPINSGNTIYF
. | . | TRBJ2-2 | TRBV30 | 14 | TGTGCCTGCCTACGTTTCTCGAACACCGGGGAGCTGTTTTTT | CACLRFSNTGELFF
TRBD2 | . | TRBJ2-5 | TRBV13 | 16 | TGTGCCAGCAGCCTTCGAGGGACTAGCGGGGAAGAGACCCAGTACTTC | CASSLRGTSGEETQYF
TRBD1 | . | TRBJ2-2 | TRBV15 | 19 | TGTGCCACCAGCAGAGGACTGCGACAGGGCGGTTTATTAACCGGGGAGCTGTTTTTT | CATSRGLRQGGLLTGELFF
. | once | TRBJ1-1 | TRBV9 | 13 | TGTGCCAGCAGCGTAGGATGGGCATCCAAAGCTTTCTTT | CASSVGWASKAFF
. | . | TRBJ2-2 | TRBV2 | 13 | TGTGCCAGCAGTGGCCAGGGCACCGGGGAGCTGTTTTTT | CASSGQGTGELFF
. | . | TRBJ1-5 | TRBV14 | 14 | TGTGCCAGCAGCCAGCCGGAGAGAAATCAGCCCCAGCATTTT | CASSQPERNQPQHF
. | few | TRBJ1-1 | TRBV5-1 | 16 | TGCGCCAGCAGCCATAACAGGGATTTCATGAACACTGAAGCTTTCTTT | CASSHNRDFMNTEAFF
. | few | TRBJ1-2 | TRBV3-1/TRBV3-2 | 13 | TGTGCCAGCAGCCACGGACAGAGGGATGGCTACACCTTC | CASSHGQRDGYTF
. | . | TRBJ2-5 | TRBV7-9 | 14 | TGTGCCAGCAGCTTAGCGGCTAGCCAAGAGACCCAGTACTTC | CASSLAASQETQYF
TRBD2 | . | TRBJ2-1 | TRBV3-1/TRBV3-2 | 17 | TGTGCCAGCAGCCAAGAGGTCGGTCTAGCGGGCAGCAATGAGCAGTTCTTC | CASSQEVGLAGSNEQFF
TRBD2 | . | TRBJ2-7 | TRBV5-1 | 16 | TGCGCCAGCAGCCCACAGGATCGGACTAGCGGGGGCGAGCAGTACTTC | CASSPQDRTSGGEQYF
. | . | TRBJ2-6 | TRBV5-1 | 16 | TGCGCCAGCAGCTTTAGCCCAGGGGCTGGGGCCAACGTCCTGACTTTC | CASSFSPGAGANVLTF
. | . | TRBJ1-1 | TRBV6-5 | 11 | TGTGCCAGCAGTTCACAGGGTGAAGCTTTCTTT | CASSSQGEAFF
. | . | TRBJ1-3 | TRBV20-1 | 12 | TGCAGTGCTAGTACCACGGGAGACACCATATATTTT | CSASTTGDTIYF
. | few | TRBJ1-1 | TRBV10-1 | 13 | TGCGCCAGCAGTGCACAGAAGAACACTGAAGCTTTCTTT | CASSAQKNTEAFF
TRBD1 | . | TRBJ1-2 | TRBV5-1 | 14 | TGCGCCAGCAGCCGGGGGGGACAGCCAGAAGGCTACACCTTC | CASSRGGQPEGYTF
. | . | TRBJ2-7 | TRBV6-1 | 15 | TGTGCCAGCAGTGAAGCGTTTCCGGGCGGGTACGAGCAGTACTTC | CASSEAFPGGYEQYF
. | few | TRBJ1-4 | TRBV2 | 13 | TGTGCCAGCACTAGGGGAATCGGTGAAAAACTGTTTTTT | CASTRGIGEKLFF
. | few | TRBJ2-1 | TRBV6-2/TRBV6-3 | 12 | TGTGCCAGCAGTCGGAGCGGCACTGAGCAGTTCTTC | CASSRSGTEQFF
. | once | TRBJ1-5 | TRBV19 | 15 | TGTGCCAGCCAGGCAGGGCAGGATCAGGATCAGCCCCAGCATTTT | CASQAGQDQDQPQHF
. | . | TRBJ1-5 | TRBV5-8 | 14 | TGTGCCAGCAGCTTGCGTTATAGCAATCAGCCCCAGCATTTT | CASSLRYSNQPQHF
TRBD1 | . | TRBJ2-1 | TRBV11-3 | 15 | TGTGCCAGCAGCAAGGGACAGGGCTCCTACAATGAGCAGTTCTTC | CASSKGQGSYNEQFF
TRBD1 | . | TRBJ1-1 | TRBV4-1 | 18 | TGCGCCAGCAGCCAGCCTACCGCGGGACAGGGGGAGAACACTGAAGCTTTCTTT | CASSQPTAGQGENTEAFF
TRBD1 | . | TRBJ2-5 | TRBV29-1 | 13 | TGCAGCGTTCGTGGACAGGGGGGAGAGACCCAGTACTTC | CSVRGQGGETQYF
TRBD1 | . | TRBJ1-6 | TRBV7-8 | 14 | TGTGCCAGCAGCTTAGGGGACAGGGATTTCCCCCTCCACTTT | CASSLGDRDFPLHF
. | . | TRBJ1-6 | TRBV6-5 | 15 | TGTGCCAGCAGTTATTACAGGCTGTATAATTCACCCCTCCACTTT | CASSYYRLYNSPLHF
TRBD2 | . | TRBJ2-1 | TRBV3-1/TRBV3-2 | 14 | TGTGCCAGCAGCCAAGATAGAATAGCGGGGGCCCGGTTCTTC | CASSQDRIAGARFF
TRBD1 | . | TRBJ1-5 | TRBV28 | 13 | TGTGCCAGCAGGACAGGGGGCTATCAGCCCCAGCATTTT | CASRTGGYQPQHF
. | . | TRBJ1-5 | TRBV5-1 | 14 | TGCGCCAGCAGCTTGGACGGGGGCAATCAGCCCCAGCATTTT | CASSLDGGNQPQHF
TRBD1 | . | TRBJ2-2 | TRBV5-1 | 16 | TGCGCCAGCAGACTTGGAAGGACAGGGTACACCGGGGAGCTGTTTTTT | CASRLGRTGYTGELFF